Described below is a single TCR beta chain sequence and its context. This sample was taken from a study of blood T cell repertoires in COVID-19. Study in general: Material from acute and convalescent COVID-19 was sourced from the United States, Italy and Spain. T cells, B-cell-depleted T cells, or PBMCs provided the cDNA or gDNA that served as material.

Original handling: Estimated nucleated cell counts came from reference gene primer amplification. Assay used: immunoSEQ multiplex PCR; TCRdb lists only in-frame clones, some missing. The V and J calls and clone size are taken from that table; D and trimming were inferred from the DNA. This table holds about 230,000 clones, around 83% found once. Germline CDR1 reads LNHDA; CDR2 reads SQIVND (reference sequence). V was trimmed by 3 bases and J by 8 bases, leaving 16 bases between them. The CDR3 runs 14 residues. This sequence originates from a man aged 35 to 55 with active or convalescent COVID-19. The sample consisted of peripheral blood. This rearrangement joins TRBV19 to TRBJ1-2; perhaps TRBD1 as D (5 bases). DNA of the CDR3: TGTGCCAGTAGTATGGGACTCAATTCTGGCGGCTACACCTTC. Translating it yields CASSMGLNSGGYTF.